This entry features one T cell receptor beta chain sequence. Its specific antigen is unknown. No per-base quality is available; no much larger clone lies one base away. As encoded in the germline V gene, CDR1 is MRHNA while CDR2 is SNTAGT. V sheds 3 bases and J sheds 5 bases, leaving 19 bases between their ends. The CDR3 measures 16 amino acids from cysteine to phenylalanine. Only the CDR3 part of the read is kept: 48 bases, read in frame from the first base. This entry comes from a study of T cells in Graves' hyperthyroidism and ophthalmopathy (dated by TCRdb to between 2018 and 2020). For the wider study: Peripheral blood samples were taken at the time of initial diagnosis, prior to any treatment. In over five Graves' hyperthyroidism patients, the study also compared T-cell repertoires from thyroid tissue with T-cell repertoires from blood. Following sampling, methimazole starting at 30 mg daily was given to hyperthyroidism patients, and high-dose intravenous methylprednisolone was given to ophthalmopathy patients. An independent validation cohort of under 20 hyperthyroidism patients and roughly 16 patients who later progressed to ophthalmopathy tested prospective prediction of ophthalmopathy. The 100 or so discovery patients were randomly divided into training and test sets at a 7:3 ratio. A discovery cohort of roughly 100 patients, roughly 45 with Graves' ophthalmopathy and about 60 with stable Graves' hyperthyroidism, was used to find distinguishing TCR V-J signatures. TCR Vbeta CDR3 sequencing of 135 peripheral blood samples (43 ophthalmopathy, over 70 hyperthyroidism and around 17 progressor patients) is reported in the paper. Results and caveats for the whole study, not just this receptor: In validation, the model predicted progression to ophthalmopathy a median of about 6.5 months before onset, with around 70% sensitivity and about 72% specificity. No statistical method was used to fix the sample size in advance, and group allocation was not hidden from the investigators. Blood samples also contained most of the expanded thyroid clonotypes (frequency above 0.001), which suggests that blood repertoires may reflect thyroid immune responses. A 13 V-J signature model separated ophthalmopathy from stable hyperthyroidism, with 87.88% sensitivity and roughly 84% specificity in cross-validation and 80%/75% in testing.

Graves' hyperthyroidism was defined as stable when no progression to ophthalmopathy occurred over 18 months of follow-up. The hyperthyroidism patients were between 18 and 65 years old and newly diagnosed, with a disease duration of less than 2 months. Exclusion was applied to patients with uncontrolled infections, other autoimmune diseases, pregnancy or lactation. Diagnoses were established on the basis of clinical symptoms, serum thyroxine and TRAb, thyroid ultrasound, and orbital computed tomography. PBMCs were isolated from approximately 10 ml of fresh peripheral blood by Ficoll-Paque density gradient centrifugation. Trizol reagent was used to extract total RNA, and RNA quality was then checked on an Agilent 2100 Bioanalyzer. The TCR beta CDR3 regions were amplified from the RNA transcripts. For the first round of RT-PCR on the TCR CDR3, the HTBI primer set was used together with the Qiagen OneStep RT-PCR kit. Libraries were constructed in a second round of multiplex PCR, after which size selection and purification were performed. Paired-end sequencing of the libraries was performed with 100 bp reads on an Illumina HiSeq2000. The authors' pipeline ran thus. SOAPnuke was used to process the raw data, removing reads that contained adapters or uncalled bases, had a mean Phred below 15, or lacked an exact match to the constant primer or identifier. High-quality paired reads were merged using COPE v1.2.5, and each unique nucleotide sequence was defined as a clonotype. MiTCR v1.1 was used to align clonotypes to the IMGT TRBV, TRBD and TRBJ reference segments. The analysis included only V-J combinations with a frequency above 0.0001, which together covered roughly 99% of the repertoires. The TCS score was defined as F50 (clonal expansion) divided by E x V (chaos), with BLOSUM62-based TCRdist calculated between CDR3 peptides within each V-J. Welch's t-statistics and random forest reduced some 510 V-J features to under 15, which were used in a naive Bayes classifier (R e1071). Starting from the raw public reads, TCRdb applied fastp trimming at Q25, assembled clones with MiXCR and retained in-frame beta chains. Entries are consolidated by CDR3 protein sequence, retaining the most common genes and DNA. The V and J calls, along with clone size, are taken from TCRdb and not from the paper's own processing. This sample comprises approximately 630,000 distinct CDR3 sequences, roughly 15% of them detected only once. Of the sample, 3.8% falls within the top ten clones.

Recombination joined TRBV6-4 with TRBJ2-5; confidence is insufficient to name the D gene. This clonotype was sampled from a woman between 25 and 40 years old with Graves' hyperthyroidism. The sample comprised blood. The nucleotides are TGTGCCAGCAGTGAATTCTTCGACCTAAATACCGAGACCCAGTACTTC. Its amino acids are CASSEFFDLNTETQYF.